This TCR beta chain derives from a study of T cells in Graves' hyperthyroidism and ophthalmopathy. Study-wide findings and caveats: Ophthalmopathy was model-predicted a median around seven months pre-onset.

A remark on this clonotype: The antigen remains unidentified.

It was RNA transcripts that yielded the amplified TCR beta CDR3 regions. The HTBI primer set served for first-round RT-PCR of the TCR CDR3. TCRdb itself ran the multiplex PCR reads through MiXCR, one entry per CDR3 protein. The data contain roughly 600,000 distinct CDR3 sequences, roughly 15% of them seen just once; the ten biggest clones take up around 12%. Uncontrolled infection, other autoimmune disease, pregnancy or lactation excluded patients. Using approximately 10 ml of fresh peripheral blood, PBMCs were prepared. The germline CDR1 and CDR2 sequences are MNHEY and SVGEGT. The CDR3 covers 14 residues. V lost 4 bases, J lost 6 bases, and 12 bases lay in between.

Material: blood. This TCR was sampled from a woman aged 45-65 years with Graves' ophthalmopathy. The rearrangement links TRBV6-2 or TRBV6-3 to TRBJ2-2, with a possible D match to TRBD2 (5 bases). The DNA for the CDR3 is TGTGCCAGCAGTTTTAGAGGGATCGCCGGGGAGCTGTTTTTT. Amino acids: CASSFRGIAGELFF.